This T cell receptor (beta chain) was documented in a study of memory CD4+ T cells and cytomegalovirus serostatus. Study details: This sample comes from healthy Belgian adults, about nine CMV seropositive, roughly 22 seronegative.

Single viable CD3+CD4+CD8-CD45RO+ cells were sorted as the memory CD4+ T cells. Serum IgG to CMV pp150, pp28, p38 and p52 defined serostatus. V dropped 2 bases and J dropped 2 bases, with 10 bases sitting between them. CDR3 length equals 14 residues. CDR1 is MNHEY and CDR2 is SMNVEV in the germline V gene (reference sequence). General study results and limits: A US-trained random forest predicted CMV serostatus with median AUC approximately 0.9.

Libraries were prepared by immunoSEQ multiplex PCR; TCRdb keeps only in-frame clonotypes and omits some of them. This sample has some 49,000 clones; roughly three quarters occur once, and the top ten carry approximately 1%. A note on this clone: Its specificity is unknown.

The TCR sequence derives from an adult in good health and CMV-seronegative. The J gene is TRBJ2-7, the V gene TRBV27, with D perhaps TRBD2 (5 bases). The sample was memory CD4+ T cells from blood. The CDR3 region has the DNA TGTGCCAGCAGTTTAAAGGACTCGACCTACGAGCAGTACTTC. Its protein is CASSLKDSTYEQYF.